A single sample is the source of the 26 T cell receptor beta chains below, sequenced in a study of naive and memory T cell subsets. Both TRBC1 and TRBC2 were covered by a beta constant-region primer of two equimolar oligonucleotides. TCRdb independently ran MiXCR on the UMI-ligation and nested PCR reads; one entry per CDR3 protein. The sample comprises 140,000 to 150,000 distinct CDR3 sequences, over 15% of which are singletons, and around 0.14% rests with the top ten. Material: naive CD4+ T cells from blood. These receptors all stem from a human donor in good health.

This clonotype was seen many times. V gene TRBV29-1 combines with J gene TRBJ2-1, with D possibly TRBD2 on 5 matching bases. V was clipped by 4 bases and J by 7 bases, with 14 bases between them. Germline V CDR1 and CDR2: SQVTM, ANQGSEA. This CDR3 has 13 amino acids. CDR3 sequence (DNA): TGCAGCGTTGCCCGGGGTAGTGATAATGAGCAGTTCTTC. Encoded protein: CSVARGSDNEQFF.

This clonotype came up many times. The CDR3 nucleotides read TGTGCCAACCCGGGACAGGGGCCCTACGAGCAGTACTTC. This gives the protein CANPGQGPYEQYF. The rearrangement joins TRBV28 to TRBJ2-7; 10 bases map to TRBD1. After removal of 10 bases from V and 2 bases from J, the junction contained 5 bases not matched to a gene. The CDR3 is 13 residues long. CDR1 is MDHEN, CDR2 SYDVKM, per germline.

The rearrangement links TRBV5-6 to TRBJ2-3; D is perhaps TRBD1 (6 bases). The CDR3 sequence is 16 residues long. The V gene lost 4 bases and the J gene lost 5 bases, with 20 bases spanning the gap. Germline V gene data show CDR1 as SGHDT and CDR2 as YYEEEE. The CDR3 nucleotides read TGTGCCAGCAGCGTAGACCGGTACAGGGTGGGAGATACGCAGTATTTT. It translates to CASSVDRYRVGDTQYF.

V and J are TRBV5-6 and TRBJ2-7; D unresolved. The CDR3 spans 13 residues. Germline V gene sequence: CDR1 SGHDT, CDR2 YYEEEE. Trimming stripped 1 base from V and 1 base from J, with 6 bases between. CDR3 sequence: CASSLLISYEQYF. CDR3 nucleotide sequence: TGTGCCAGCAGCTTGTTGATATCCTACGAGCAGTACTTC.

CDR3 region: CASSPAVLAGATDTQYF. The DNA of the CDR3 is TGTGCCAGCAGCCCGGCGGTACTAGCGGGGGCTACAGATACGCAGTATTTT. The chain carries TRBV7-2 and TRBJ2-3; TRBD2 agrees at 11 bases. The CDR3 runs to 17 residues. The ends lost 5 bases at V and 3 bases at J; junction bases unmatched: 10. Germline V gene data show CDR1 as SGHTA and CDR2 as FQGNSA.

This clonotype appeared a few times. The CDR3 sequence is CASSYFKGSTDTQYF. The CDR3 region has the DNA TGTGCCAGCAGTTACTTTAAAGGGAGCACAGATACGCAGTATTTT. The chain employs TRBV6-5 and TRBJ2-3; D call uncertain. The CDR3 is 15 residues long. V lost 1 base to trimming and J lost 0 bases, with 8 bases between them. Per germline, CDR1 MNHEY and CDR2 SVGAGI.

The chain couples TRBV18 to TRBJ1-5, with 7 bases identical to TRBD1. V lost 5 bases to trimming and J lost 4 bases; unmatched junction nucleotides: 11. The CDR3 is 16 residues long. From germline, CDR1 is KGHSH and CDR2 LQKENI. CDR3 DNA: TGTGCCAGCTCAGAAACAAACAGGGGTTCGAATCAGCCCCAGCATTTT. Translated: CASSETNRGSNQPQHF.

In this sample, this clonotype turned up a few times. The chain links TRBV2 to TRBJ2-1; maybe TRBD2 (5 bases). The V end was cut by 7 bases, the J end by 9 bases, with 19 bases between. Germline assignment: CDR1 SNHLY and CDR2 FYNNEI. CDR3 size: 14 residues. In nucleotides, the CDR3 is TGTGCCAGCACAGTAGGACTGCCGCCGGCTGAGCAGTTCTTC. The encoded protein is CASTVGLPPAEQFF.

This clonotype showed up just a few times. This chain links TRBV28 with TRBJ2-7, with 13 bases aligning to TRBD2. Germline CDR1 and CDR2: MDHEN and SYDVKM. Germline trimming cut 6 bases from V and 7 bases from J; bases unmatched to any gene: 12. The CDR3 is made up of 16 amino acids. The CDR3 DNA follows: TGTGCCAGCAGCCAGACCGGACTAGCGGGAGTAAGGGAGCAGTACTTC. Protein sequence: CASSQTGLAGVREQYF.

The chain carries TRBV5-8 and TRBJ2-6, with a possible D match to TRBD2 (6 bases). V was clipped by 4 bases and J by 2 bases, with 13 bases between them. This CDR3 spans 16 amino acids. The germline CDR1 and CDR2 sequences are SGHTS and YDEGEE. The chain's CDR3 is CASSRRVFTGANVLTF. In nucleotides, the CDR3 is TGTGCCAGCAGCCGGAGGGTCTTTACTGGGGCCAACGTCCTGACTTTC. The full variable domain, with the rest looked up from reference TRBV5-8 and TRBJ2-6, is EAGVTQSPTHLIKTRGQQATLRCSPISGHTSVYWYQQALGLGLQFLLWYDEGEERNRGNFPPRFSGRQFPNYSSELNVNALELEDSALYLCASSRRVFTGANVLTFGAGSRLTVL.

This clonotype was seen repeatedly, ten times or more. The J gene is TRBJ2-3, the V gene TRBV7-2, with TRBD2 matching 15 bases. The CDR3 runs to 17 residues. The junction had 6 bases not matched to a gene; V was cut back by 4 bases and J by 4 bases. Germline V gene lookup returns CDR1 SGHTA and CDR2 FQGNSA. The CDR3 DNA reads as TGTGCCAGCAGCTGGGGGACTAGCGGGAGGTCTGCAGATACGCAGTATTTT. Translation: CASSWGTSGRSADTQYF.

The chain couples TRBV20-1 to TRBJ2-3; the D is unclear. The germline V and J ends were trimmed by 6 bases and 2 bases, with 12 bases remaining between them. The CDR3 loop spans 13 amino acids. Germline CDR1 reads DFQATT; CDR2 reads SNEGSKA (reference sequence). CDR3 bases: TGCAGTGCCCCCGCGCGTTCCACAGATACGCAGTATTTT. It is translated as CSAPARSTDTQYF.

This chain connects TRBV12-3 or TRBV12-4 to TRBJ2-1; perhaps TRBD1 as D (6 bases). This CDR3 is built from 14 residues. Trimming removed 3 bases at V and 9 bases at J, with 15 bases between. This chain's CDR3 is CASSLGRGIGEQFF. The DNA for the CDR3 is TGTGCCAGCAGTTTGGGCAGGGGTATAGGTGAGCAGTTCTTC.

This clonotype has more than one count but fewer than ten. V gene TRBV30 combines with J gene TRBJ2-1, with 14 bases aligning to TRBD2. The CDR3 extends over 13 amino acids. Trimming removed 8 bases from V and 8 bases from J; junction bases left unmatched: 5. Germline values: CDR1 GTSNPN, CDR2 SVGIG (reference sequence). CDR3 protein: CAQGLAGAHEQFF. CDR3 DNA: TGTGCCCAGGGACTAGCGGGAGCGCATGAGCAGTTCTTC.

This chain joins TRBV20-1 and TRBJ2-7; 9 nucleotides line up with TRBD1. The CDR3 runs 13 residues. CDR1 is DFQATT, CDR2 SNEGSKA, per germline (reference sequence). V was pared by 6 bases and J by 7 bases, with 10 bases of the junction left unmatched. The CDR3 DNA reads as TGCAGTGCCGCCCACGGACAGGGGTGGGAGCAGTACTTC. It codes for CSAAHGQGWEQYF.

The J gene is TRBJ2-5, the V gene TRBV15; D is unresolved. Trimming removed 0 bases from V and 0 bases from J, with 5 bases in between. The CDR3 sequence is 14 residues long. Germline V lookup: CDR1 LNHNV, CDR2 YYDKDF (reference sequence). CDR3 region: CATSRDLNQETQYF. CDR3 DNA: TGTGCCACCAGCAGAGATTTGAACCAAGAGACCCAGTACTTC.

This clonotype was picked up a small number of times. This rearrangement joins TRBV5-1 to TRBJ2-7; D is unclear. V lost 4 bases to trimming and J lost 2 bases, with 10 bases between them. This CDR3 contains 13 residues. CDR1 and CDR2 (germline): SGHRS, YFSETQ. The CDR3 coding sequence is TGCGCCAGCAGCAAAAGCGACACCTACGAGCAGTACTTC. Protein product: CASSKSDTYEQYF.

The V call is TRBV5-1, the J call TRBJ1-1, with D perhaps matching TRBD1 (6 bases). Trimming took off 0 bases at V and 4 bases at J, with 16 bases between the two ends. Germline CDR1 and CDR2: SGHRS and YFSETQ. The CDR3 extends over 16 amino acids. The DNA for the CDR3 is TGCGCCAGCAGCTTGGCAGGGTATGGGGGCGGCACTGAAGCTTTCTTT. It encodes CASSLAGYGGGTEAFF.

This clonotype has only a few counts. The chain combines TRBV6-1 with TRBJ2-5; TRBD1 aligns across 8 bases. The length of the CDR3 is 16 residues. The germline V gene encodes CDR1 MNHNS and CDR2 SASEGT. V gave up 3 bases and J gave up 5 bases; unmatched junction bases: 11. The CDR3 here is CASSETGDPLWETQYF. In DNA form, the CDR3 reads TGTGCCAGCAGTGAGACAGGGGACCCGTTGTGGGAGACCCAGTACTTC.

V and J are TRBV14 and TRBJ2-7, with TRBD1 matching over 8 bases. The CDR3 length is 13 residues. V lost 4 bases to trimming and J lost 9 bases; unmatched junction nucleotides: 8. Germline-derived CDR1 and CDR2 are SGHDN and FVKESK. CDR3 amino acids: CASSPTGGTGQYF. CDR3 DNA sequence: TGTGCCAGCAGCCCCACAGGGGGGACGGGGCAGTACTTC.

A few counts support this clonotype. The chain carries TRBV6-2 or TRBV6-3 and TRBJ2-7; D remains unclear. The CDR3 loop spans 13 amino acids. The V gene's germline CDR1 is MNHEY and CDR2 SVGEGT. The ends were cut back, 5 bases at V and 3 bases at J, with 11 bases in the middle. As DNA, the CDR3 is TGTGCCAGCAGTCCCGCCGACCGCTACGAGCAGTACTTC. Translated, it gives CASSPADRYEQYF.

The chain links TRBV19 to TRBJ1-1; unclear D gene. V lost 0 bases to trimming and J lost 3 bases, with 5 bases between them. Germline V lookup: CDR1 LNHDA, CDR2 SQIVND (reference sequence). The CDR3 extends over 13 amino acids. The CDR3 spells CASSIDRDTEAFF. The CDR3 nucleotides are TGTGCCAGTAGTATAGATCGGGACACTGAAGCTTTCTTT.

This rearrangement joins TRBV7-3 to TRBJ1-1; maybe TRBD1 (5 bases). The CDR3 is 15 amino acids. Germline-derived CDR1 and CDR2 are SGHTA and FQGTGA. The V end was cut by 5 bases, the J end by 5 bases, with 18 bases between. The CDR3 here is CASSARGGGGTEAFF. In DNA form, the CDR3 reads TGTGCCAGCAGCGCCCGCGGGGGAGGAGGAACTGAAGCTTTCTTT.

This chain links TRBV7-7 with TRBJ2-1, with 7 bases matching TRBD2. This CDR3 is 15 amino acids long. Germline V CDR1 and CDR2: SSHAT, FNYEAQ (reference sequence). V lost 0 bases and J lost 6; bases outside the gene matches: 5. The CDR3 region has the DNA TGTGCCAGCAGCTTAGCGGGAGGGGAACTCAATGAGCAGTTCTTC. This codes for CASSLAGGELNEQFF. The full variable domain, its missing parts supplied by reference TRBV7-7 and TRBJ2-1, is GAGVSQSPRYKVTKRGQDVTLRCDPISSHATLYWYQQALGQGPEFLTYFNYEAQPDKSGLPSDRFSAERPEGSISTLTIQRTEQRDSAMYRCASSLAGGELNEQFFGPGTRLTVL.

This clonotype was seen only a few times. The CDR3, as DNA: TGTGCCAGCAGTTTATGGTCGTCAGGGGGCACCGGGGAGCTGTTTTTT. Amino acid sequence: CASSLWSSGGTGELFF. This rearrangement joins TRBV28 to TRBJ2-2; 7 nucleotides match TRBD1. This CDR3 is built from 16 residues. The germline V gene encodes CDR1 MDHEN and CDR2 SYDVKM. The V gene end was trimmed by 0 bases and the J gene end by 4 bases; junction bases not matched to a gene: 5.

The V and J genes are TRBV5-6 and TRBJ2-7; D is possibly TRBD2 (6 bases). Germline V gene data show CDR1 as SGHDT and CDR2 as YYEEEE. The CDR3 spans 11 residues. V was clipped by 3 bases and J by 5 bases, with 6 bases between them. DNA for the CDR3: TGTGCCAGCAGCTGGAGGGACGAGCAGTACTTC. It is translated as CASSWRDEQYF.